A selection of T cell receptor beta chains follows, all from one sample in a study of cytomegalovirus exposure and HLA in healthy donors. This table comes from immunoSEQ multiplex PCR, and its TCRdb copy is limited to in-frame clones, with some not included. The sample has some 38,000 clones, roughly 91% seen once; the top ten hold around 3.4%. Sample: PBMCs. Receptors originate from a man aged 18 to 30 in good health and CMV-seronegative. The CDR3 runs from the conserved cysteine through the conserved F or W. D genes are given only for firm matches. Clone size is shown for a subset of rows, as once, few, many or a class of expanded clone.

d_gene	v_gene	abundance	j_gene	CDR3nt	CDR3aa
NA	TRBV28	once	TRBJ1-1	TGTGCCAGCAGTCGTTGGGGGGGGAAGACTGAAGCTTTCTTT	CASSRWGGKTEAFF
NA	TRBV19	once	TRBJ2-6	TGTGCCAGTAGTTCCGAGGAGGGTTCAGGGGCCAACGTCCTGACTTTC	CASSSEEGSGANVLTF
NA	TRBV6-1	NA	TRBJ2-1	TGTGCCAGCAGTGTCGGGGGGCTTTACAATGAGCAGTTCTTC	CASSVGGLYNEQFF
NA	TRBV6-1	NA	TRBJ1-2	TGTGCCAGCAGGGAACCCGGACAGCAAACTGGCTACACCTTC	CASREPGQQTGYTF
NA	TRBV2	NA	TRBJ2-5	TGTGCCAGCAACGCACAGCGGCAAGAGACCCAGTACTTC	CASNAQRQETQYF
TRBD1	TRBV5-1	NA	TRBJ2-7	TGCGCCAGCAGCCCGCGACAGGGCGGCTACGAGCAGTACTTC	CASSPRQGGYEQYF
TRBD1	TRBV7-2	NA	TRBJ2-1	TGTGCCAGCAGCTTAGTAGGGGACAGGTTCAATGAGCAGTTCTTC	CASSLVGDRFNEQFF
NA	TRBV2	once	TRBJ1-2	TGTGCCAGCAGTACGGGAGTTGGGGGCTACACCTTC	CASSTGVGGYTF
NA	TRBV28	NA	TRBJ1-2	TGTGCCAGCAGTTCCACAGGACGCAACTATGGCTACACCTTC	CASSSTGRNYGYTF
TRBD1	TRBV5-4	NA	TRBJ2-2	TGTGCCAGCAGCCCGGGACAGGACCGCACCGGGGAGCTGTTTTTT	CASSPGQDRTGELFF
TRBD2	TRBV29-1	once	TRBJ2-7	TGCAGCGTGGTGGAGCGGGGGCAAAGCTGGCACGAGCAGTACTTC	CSVVERGQSWHEQYF
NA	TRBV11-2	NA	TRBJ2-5	TGTGCCAGCGAAACCCTCGCGGACCAAGAGACCCAGTACTTC	CASETLADQETQYF
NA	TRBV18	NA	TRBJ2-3	TGTGCCAGCTCACCACTTGGCGCCGGGGACACAGATACGCAGTATTTT	CASSPLGAGDTDTQYF
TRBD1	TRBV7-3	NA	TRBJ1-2	TGTGCCAGCAGCGAGCAGGGACAGGGCTATGGCTACACCTTC	CASSEQGQGYGYTF
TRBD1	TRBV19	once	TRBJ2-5	TGTGCCAGTAGTAGGAGGCCGGGACAGCAAGAGACCCAGTACTTC	CASSRRPGQQETQYF
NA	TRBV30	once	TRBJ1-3	TGTGCCTCCCTAATCCTTAGTGGAAACACCATATATTTT	CASLILSGNTIYF
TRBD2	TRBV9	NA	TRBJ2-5	TGTGCCAGCAGCGTACGGAGTAGCGGGGGCTACCAAGAGACCCAGTACTTC	CASSVRSSGGYQETQYF
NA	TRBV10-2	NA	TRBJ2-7	TGCGCCAGCAGTCGGCAGGGTCCCTACGAGCAGTACTTC	CASSRQGPYEQYF
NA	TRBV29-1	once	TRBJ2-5	TGCAGCGTTGGTCAGGGGGAGACCCAGTACTTC	CSVGQGETQYF
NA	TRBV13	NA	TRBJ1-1	TGTGCCAGCAGCTCCGGGTCTAACACTGAAGCTTTCTTT	CASSSGSNTEAFF
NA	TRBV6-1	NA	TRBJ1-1	TGTGCCACATCGGCTCTGAGGGCGAACACTGAAGCTTTCTTT	CATSALRANTEAFF
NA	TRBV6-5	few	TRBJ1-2	TGTGCCAGCAGACGACAGAACTATGGCTACACCTTC	CASRRQNYGYTF
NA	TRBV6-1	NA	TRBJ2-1	TGTGCCAGCAACCTCCCGGGAACCCTAAATGAGCAGTTCTTC	CASNLPGTLNEQFF
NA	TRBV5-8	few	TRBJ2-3	TGTGCCAGCAGACAAGACAGCCTAATCACAGATACGCAGTATTTT	CASRQDSLITDTQYF
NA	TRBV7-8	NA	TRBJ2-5	TGTGCCAGCAGCTTAGACGGGGTGACCCACGAGACCCAGTACTTC	CASSLDGVTHETQYF
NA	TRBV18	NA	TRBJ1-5	TGTGCCAGCTCACCGTGGGCAGGGTCTCAGCCCCAGCATTTT	CASSPWAGSQPQHF
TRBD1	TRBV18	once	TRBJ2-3	TGTGCCAGCTCCGGACAGGGGGGCCATTTCACAGATACGCAGTATTTT	CASSGQGGHFTDTQYF
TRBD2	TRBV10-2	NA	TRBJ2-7	TGCGCCAGCAGTGAGGATGCTAGCGGAGCCTACGAGCAGTACTTC	CASSEDASGAYEQYF
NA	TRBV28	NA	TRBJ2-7	TGTGCCAGCAGTCCCCCCGGGGGGCTGGAGTACTTC	CASSPPGGLEYF